Below are 7 T cell receptor beta chains sequenced from a single sample in a study of blood T cell repertoires in COVID-19. Data came from immunoSEQ multiplex PCR; TCRdb stores just in-frame clones and leaves some out. The sample lists tens of thousands of clones, 89% occurring once. Specimen: peripheral blood. The receptor source for this set is a woman aged 55-70 years with COVID-19, enrolled during active disease.

This clone has a handful of counts. V and J are TRBV6-4 and TRBJ2-1; 7 bases agree with TRBD1. The trim removed 6 bases at V and 4 bases at J, leaving 15 bases unmatched. The length of the CDR3 is 17 residues. Germline values: CDR1 MRHNA, CDR2 SNTAGT. The CDR3 reads CASSQGTVGGSYNEQFF. The CDR3 region has the DNA TGTGCCAGCAGCCAAGGGACAGTAGGTGGCAGTTACAATGAGCAGTTCTTC.

This chain connects TRBV10-3 to TRBJ1-2; maybe TRBD1 (6 bases). CDR3 length equals 13 residues. CDR1 ENHRY and CDR2 SYGVKD come from the germline V gene. V lost 4 bases, J lost 8 bases, and 14 bases lay in between. Here the CDR3 reads CAISGERGGGYTF. CDR3 nucleotide sequence: TGTGCCATCAGTGGGGAAAGGGGGGGAGGCTACACCTTC.

This chain joins TRBV11-3 and TRBJ1-1, with unresolved D. CDR1 and CDR2 from the germline V gene are SGHNT and YENEEA. CDR3 length: 13 amino acids. The germline V and J ends were trimmed by 1 base and 6 bases, with 9 bases remaining between them. CDR3 in amino acids: CASSLVMGPEAFF. Written as DNA, the CDR3 is TGTGCCAGCAGCTTAGTGATGGGCCCTGAAGCTTTCTTT.

The J gene is TRBJ2-5, the V gene TRBV6-5; 7 positions match TRBD2. The V gene's germline CDR1 is MNHEY and CDR2 SVGAGI. V was clipped by 6 bases and J by 5 bases; unmatched bases: 12. The CDR3 is 15 amino acids. The CDR3 DNA reads TGTGCCAGCAGCACTAGCGCAGGAGTGCGCGAGACCCAGTACTTC. It translates to CASSTSAGVRETQYF.

The chain combines TRBV5-1 with TRBJ2-7; 7 bases agree with TRBD2. The V gene's germline CDR1 is SGHRS and CDR2 YFSETQ. The J segment lost 4 bases and the V segment lost 0 bases, leaving 4 bases of the junction unmatched. This CDR3 comprises 14 residues. In DNA form, the CDR3 reads TGCGCCAGCAGCTTGGTAGGGGAGGGGTACGAGCAGTACTTC. The encoded protein is CASSLVGEGYEQYF.

This clone appeared a single time. V and J are TRBV19 and TRBJ2-7; no firm D call. Deletions cut 9 bases from V and 4 bases from J, with 10 bases between. CDR1 LNHDA and CDR2 SQIVND come from the germline V gene (reference sequence). The CDR3 covers 11 residues. CDR3 region: CASNRFYEQYF. In DNA, the CDR3 is TGTGCCAGCAACAGATTTTACGAGCAGTACTTC.

This clone was found once. The chain combines TRBV6-5 with TRBJ2-3, with D maybe TRBD1 (6 bases). Germline V gives CDR1 MNHEY, CDR2 SVGAGI. V was pared by 1 base and J by 6 bases, with 11 bases between. The CDR3 spans 14 residues. In DNA form, the CDR3 reads TGTGCCAGCAGTTACTGGCAGGGGCAGGATACGCAGTATTTT. Encoded protein: CASSYWQGQDTQYF.